This TCR beta chain was recovered during a study of beta chain features in type 1 diabetes. This clone was seen a handful of times. Its antigen remains unidentified. Other nucleotide sequences in the sample specify the same CDR3. Study-level results: TCRB CDR3s from Type 1 diabetes patients were moderately but significantly shorter in all four CD4+ subsets. PCR, the amplification step, might favor shorter templates, equally in patients and controls.

Reverse transcription of all isolated RNA meant that expressed TCRB transcripts were sequenced. The table came from immunoSEQ multiplex PCR; TCRdb's copy has only in-frame clones and leaves some out. The data show about 280,000 clones, over 14% seen once. V was clipped by 5 bases and J by 3 bases; unmatched bases: 3. From germline, CDR1 is SEHNR and CDR2 FQNEAQ (reference sequence). CDR3 size: 14 residues. What was sequenced was naive CD4+ T cells from blood. The rearrangement joins TRBV7-9 to TRBJ2-7; 11 bases match TRBD1. The source of this sequence is a man younger than 35 with type 1 diabetes. The chain's CDR3 is CASSTGTGGYEQYF. The CDR3 DNA reads as TGTGCCAGCAGCACCGGGACAGGGGGCTACGAGCAGTACTTC.